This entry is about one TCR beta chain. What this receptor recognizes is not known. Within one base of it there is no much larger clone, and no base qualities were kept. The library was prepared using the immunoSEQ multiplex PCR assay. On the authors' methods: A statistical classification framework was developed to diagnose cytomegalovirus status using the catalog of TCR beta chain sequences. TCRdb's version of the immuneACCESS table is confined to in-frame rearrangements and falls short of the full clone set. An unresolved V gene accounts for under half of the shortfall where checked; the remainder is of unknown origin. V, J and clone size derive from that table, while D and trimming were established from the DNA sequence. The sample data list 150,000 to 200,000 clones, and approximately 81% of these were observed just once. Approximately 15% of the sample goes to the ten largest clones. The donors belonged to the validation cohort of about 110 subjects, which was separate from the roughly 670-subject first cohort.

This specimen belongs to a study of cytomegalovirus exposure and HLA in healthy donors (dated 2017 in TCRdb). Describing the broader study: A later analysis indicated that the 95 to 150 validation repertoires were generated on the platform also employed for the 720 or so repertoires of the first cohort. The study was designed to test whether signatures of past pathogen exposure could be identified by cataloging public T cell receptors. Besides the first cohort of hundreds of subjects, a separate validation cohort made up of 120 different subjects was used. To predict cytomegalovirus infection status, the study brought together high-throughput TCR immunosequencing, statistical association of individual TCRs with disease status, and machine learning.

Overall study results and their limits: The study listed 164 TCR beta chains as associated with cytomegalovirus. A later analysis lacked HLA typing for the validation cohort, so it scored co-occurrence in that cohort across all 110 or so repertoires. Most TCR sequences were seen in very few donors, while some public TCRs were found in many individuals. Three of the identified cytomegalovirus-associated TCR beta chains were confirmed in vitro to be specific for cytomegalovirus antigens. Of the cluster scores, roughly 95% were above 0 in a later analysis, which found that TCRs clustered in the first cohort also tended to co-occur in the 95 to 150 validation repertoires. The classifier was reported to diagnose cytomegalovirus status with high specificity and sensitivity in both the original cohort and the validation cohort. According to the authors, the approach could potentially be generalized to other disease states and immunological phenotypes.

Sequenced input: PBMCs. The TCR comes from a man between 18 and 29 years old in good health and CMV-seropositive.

The CDR3 reads as follows: CASSTQGAYTEAFF. The nucleotides read TGTGCCAGCAGTACCCAGGGGGCCTACACTGAAGCTTTCTTT. The chain was built from TRBV27 and TRBJ1-1; 8 bases in the junction line up with TRBD1. Including cysteine and phenylalanine, the CDR3 has 14 amino acids. The read is trimmed to its CDR3 DNA, 42 bases read in frame from base 1. CDR1 MNHEY and CDR2 SMNVEV are derived from the germline V gene (reference sequence). Trimming takes 5 bases off V and 3 bases off J; junction bases not matched to a gene: 5.